This is a list of T cell receptor beta chains from one sample in a study of chronic HIV infection and antiretroviral therapy. MiXCR was run by TCRdb on the 5' RACE reads, yielding one entry per CDR3 protein. This repertoire shows fewer than 40,000 distinct CDR3 sequences, 7% to 10% found once; its top ten account for 2.5% to 3.5%. Sequencing was performed on peripheral blood. These receptors all stem from an adult who had HIV and had not received antiretroviral therapy, or was an uninfected healthy control (not recorded which). Both conserved end residues are part of each CDR3. D genes are given only for firm matches. Expanded clones get a size class; other rows say once, few or many, or leave the size out.

cdr3_length	d_call	v_call	j_call	clone_size	cdr3_nt	cdr3_aa
14	.	TRBV4-2	TRBJ2-7	.	TGTGCCAGCAGCCAAGATAGGGGCGGCCGGGAGCAGTACTTC	CASSQDRGGREQYF
17	.	TRBV27	TRBJ2-2	.	TGTGCCAGCAGTTTAAGGACAGGCCCCGGGAGGGGCGGGGAGCTGTTTTTT	CASSLRTGPGRGGELFF
16	.	TRBV6-5	TRBJ2-1	many	TGTGCCAGCAGTTATCATGGGGGAGGCATATACAATGAGCAGTTCTTC	CASSYHGGGIYNEQFF
13	.	TRBV4-1	TRBJ1-1	few	TGCGCCAGCAGCCAACAGGAGAACACTGAAGCTTTCTTT	CASSQQENTEAFF
15	.	TRBV6-2/TRBV6-3	TRBJ2-3	few	TGTGCCAGCACCAACCTCGTGCACGAACAAGATACGCAGTATTTT	CASTNLVHEQDTQYF
14	.	TRBV2	TRBJ1-4	many	TGTGCCAGCAGTCGGCGACAGGCTTCTGAAAAACTGTTTTTT	CASSRRQASEKLFF
15	.	TRBV9	TRBJ1-1	few	TGTGCCAGCAGCGTAGAGGGCAGGGGTAACACTGAAGCTTTCTTT	CASSVEGRGNTEAFF
13	.	TRBV7-9	TRBJ2-5	many	TGTGCCAGCAGCTTAGCGCGGAGGGAAACCCAGTACTTC	CASSLARRETQYF
19	TRBD2	TRBV19	TRBJ2-1	few	TGTGCCAGTAGTATAGATCTATTGGGGACTAGCGGGGCCTACAATGAGCAGTTCTTC	CASSIDLLGTSGAYNEQFF
14	.	TRBV10-3	TRBJ1-6	many	TGTGCCATCAGTGAGCGGGGGGCTAGTTCACCCCTCCACTTT	CAISERGASSPLHF
13	.	TRBV11-2	TRBJ1-1	.	TGTGCCAGCAGCCTGAGACCTGGCACTGAAACTTTCTTT	CASSLRPGTETFF
14	.	TRBV28	TRBJ2-3	many	TGTGCCAGCAGTTTCGGGGGCCCGACAGATACGCAGTATTTT	CASSFGGPTDTQYF
15	TRBD1	TRBV28	TRBJ1-5	few	TGTGCCAGCAGTTATAATGAGGGGGCGAATCAGCCCCAGCATTTT	CASSYNEGANQPQHF
13	.	TRBV7-8	TRBJ1-5	few	TGTGCCAGCAGCTTTGGGGGCCCCCAGCCCCAGCATTTT	CASSFGGPQPQHF
14	.	TRBV28	TRBJ2-1	few	TGTGCCAGCAGTCCCTCTTTACGGGTCAATGAGCAGTTCTTC	CASSPSLRVNEQFF
12	TRBD1	TRBV29-1	TRBJ1-1	many	TGCAGCGCCGACAGGGAGGACACTGAAGCTTTCTTT	CSADREDTEAFF
14	TRBD1	TRBV27	TRBJ1-1	.	TGTGCCAGCAGACACAACGACAGGGGCACTGAAGCTTTCTTT	CASRHNDRGTEAFF
16	.	TRBV7-9	TRBJ2-2	.	TGTGCCAGCTCAAAGGGGCTAGGGAGAGGAACCGGGGAGCTGTTTTTT	CASSKGLGRGTGELFF
12	TRBD1	TRBV29-1	TRBJ1-2	few	TGCAGCGTTTTTGGGACAGGGTTTAGCTACACCTTC	CSVFGTGFSYTF
13	TRBD1	TRBV20-1	TRBJ2-7	few	TGCAGTGCTGAGGACAGGGTTTCCTACGAGCAGTACTTC	CSAEDRVSYEQYF
12	TRBD1	TRBV7-8	TRBJ1-2	.	TGTGCCAGCAGTTTATTACAGGGGGCTAGGGCCTTC	CASSLLQGARAF
14	TRBD1	TRBV29-1	TRBJ2-1	.	TGCAGCGGGACAGGGGCACGAATGGACAATGAGCAGTTCTTC	CSGTGARMDNEQFF
15	TRBD1	TRBV27	TRBJ1-5	many	TGTGCCAGCAGTCTAGGCAGGGGGACGGATCAGCCCCAGCATTTT	CASSLGRGTDQPQHF
17	TRBD2	TRBV12-3/TRBV12-4	TRBJ2-2	few	TGTGCCAGCAGTCCGCTAGCGGATTATAGGAACACCGGGGAGCTGTTTTTT	CASSPLADYRNTGELFF